These T cell receptor beta chains were read from a single sample in a study of cytomegalovirus exposure and HLA in healthy donors. TCRdb's copy holds only in-frame clones and misses some; the assay was immunoSEQ multiplex PCR. This table lists some 26,000 clones. Material: PBMCs. The receptor source for this set is a male donor in good health and CMV-seropositive. The CDR3 runs from the conserved cysteine through the conserved F or W. D genes are given only for firm matches. A row's size may be missing; if present it is once, few, many or a size class.

v_call: TRBV7-7; clone_size: -; j_call: TRBJ2-1; d_call: TRBD2; cdr3_aa: CASSPGGGDNEQFF; cdr3_nt: TGTGCCAGCAGCCCGGGAGGGGGAGACAATGAGCAGTTCTTC
v_call: TRBV18; clone_size: -; j_call: TRBJ1-2; d_call: -; cdr3_aa: CASSRTGEASYGYTF; cdr3_nt: TGTGCCAGCTCCCGTACCGGCGAGGCCTCCTATGGCTACACCTTC
v_call: TRBV6-5; clone_size: -; j_call: TRBJ2-7; d_call: -; cdr3_aa: CASSYSGASSYEQYF; cdr3_nt: TGTGCCAGCAGTTACTCAGGGGCTAGCTCCTACGAGCAGTACTTC
v_call: TRBV2; clone_size: -; j_call: TRBJ2-7; d_call: -; cdr3_aa: CASSYRVYEQYF; cdr3_nt: TGTGCCAGCAGTTACAGGGTCTACGAGCAGTACTTC
v_call: TRBV4-1; clone_size: -; j_call: TRBJ2-1; d_call: -; cdr3_aa: CASSQDRDTYSYNEQFF; cdr3_nt: TGCGCCAGCAGCCAAGATCGTGACACCTATAGTTACAATGAGCAGTTCTTC
v_call: TRBV7-9; clone_size: -; j_call: TRBJ2-2; d_call: -; cdr3_aa: CASSVQRTANTGELFF; cdr3_nt: TGTGCCAGCAGCGTTCAGCGTACTGCGAACACCGGGGAGCTGTTTTTT
v_call: TRBV7-2; clone_size: -; j_call: TRBJ2-3; d_call: TRBD1; cdr3_aa: CASSLVTGPPDTQYF; cdr3_nt: TGTGCCAGCAGCTTAGTGACAGGGCCCCCAGATACGCAGTATTTT
v_call: TRBV5-4; clone_size: -; j_call: TRBJ1-2; d_call: TRBD1; cdr3_aa: CASSSQGDSAYGYTF; cdr3_nt: TGTGCCAGCAGTTCCCAGGGGGACTCTGCCTATGGCTACACCTTC
v_call: TRBV7-2; clone_size: -; j_call: TRBJ1-3; d_call: TRBD1; cdr3_aa: CASSPRLQGARGNTIYF; cdr3_nt: TGTGCCAGCAGCCCCCGCCTGCAGGGGGCGCGTGGAAACACCATATATTTT
v_call: TRBV14; clone_size: -; j_call: TRBJ1-5; d_call: -; cdr3_aa: CASSPGISNQPQHF; cdr3_nt: TGTGCCAGCAGCCCCGGGATTAGCAATCAGCCCCAGCATTTT
v_call: TRBV5-6; clone_size: -; j_call: TRBJ1-1; d_call: -; cdr3_aa: CASSTLRAEAFF; cdr3_nt: TGTGCCAGCAGCACCCTTCGGGCTGAAGCTTTCTTT
v_call: TRBV29-1; clone_size: -; j_call: TRBJ2-7; d_call: -; cdr3_aa: CSVERQGAYEQYF; cdr3_nt: TGCAGCGTTGAACGGCAGGGTGCCTACGAGCAGTACTTC
v_call: TRBV5-1; clone_size: -; j_call: TRBJ2-7; d_call: TRBD2; cdr3_aa: CASTLSGGTREQYF; cdr3_nt: TGCGCCAGCACCCTATCCGGGGGGACCCGCGAGCAGTACTTC
v_call: TRBV30; clone_size: -; j_call: TRBJ2-2; d_call: -; cdr3_aa: CAWSLISGTGELFF; cdr3_nt: TGTGCCTGGAGTCTCATAAGCGGAACCGGGGAGCTGTTTTTT
v_call: TRBV4-1; clone_size: -; j_call: TRBJ2-1; d_call: TRBD2; cdr3_aa: CASSQDVTGGLVEQFF; cdr3_nt: TGCGCCAGCAGCCAAGACGTGACGGGAGGATTGGTTGAGCAGTTCTTC
v_call: TRBV4-3; clone_size: -; j_call: TRBJ2-3; d_call: TRBD1; cdr3_aa: CASSPGTGGGLGTDTQYF; cdr3_nt: TGCGCCAGCAGCCCGGGGACAGGGGGCGGGTTAGGCACAGATACGCAGTATTTT
v_call: TRBV28; clone_size: -; j_call: TRBJ1-4; d_call: TRBD1; cdr3_aa: CASSLFLGGQANEKLFF; cdr3_nt: TGTGCCAGCAGTTTATTTCTCGGGGGACAGGCTAATGAAAAACTGTTTTTT
v_call: TRBV2; clone_size: -; j_call: TRBJ2-2; d_call: -; cdr3_aa: CASRGRGTGELFF; cdr3_nt: TGTGCCAGCAGAGGCAGGGGCACCGGGGAGCTGTTTTTT
v_call: TRBV6-6; clone_size: -; j_call: TRBJ2-7; d_call: -; cdr3_aa: CASSVDSSAYEQYF; cdr3_nt: TGTGCCAGCAGTGTGGACAGTAGCGCCTACGAGCAGTACTTC
v_call: TRBV5-4; clone_size: -; j_call: TRBJ2-4; d_call: TRBD1; cdr3_aa: CASSSDGQGENIQYF; cdr3_nt: TGTGCCAGCAGCTCCGATGGACAGGGTGAAAACATTCAGTACTTC
v_call: TRBV19; clone_size: -; j_call: TRBJ2-3; d_call: TRBD1; cdr3_aa: CASSMRTGGLDTQYF; cdr3_nt: TGTGCCAGTAGTATGAGGACAGGGGGTTTAGATACGCAGTATTTT
v_call: TRBV19; clone_size: -; j_call: TRBJ2-1; d_call: -; cdr3_aa: CASSMLTSPRKQFF; cdr3_nt: TGTGCCAGTAGTATGCTAACTAGCCCGCGGAAGCAGTTCTTC
v_call: TRBV6-1; clone_size: -; j_call: TRBJ2-7; d_call: -; cdr3_aa: CASNGPSYEQYF; cdr3_nt: TGTGCCAGCAATGGCCCCTCCTACGAGCAGTACTTC
v_call: TRBV30; clone_size: -; j_call: TRBJ2-1; d_call: TRBD1; cdr3_aa: CAWKSITGGKIEQFF; cdr3_nt: TGTGCCTGGAAGAGCATTACAGGGGGCAAGATTGAGCAGTTCTTC
v_call: TRBV18; clone_size: -; j_call: TRBJ2-1; d_call: TRBD2; cdr3_aa: CASSPQDLAGGLYNEQFF; cdr3_nt: TGTGCCAGCTCACCACAAGATCTAGCGGGAGGGCTCTACAATGAGCAGTTCTTC
v_call: TRBV9; clone_size: medium-sized; j_call: TRBJ2-2; d_call: TRBD2; cdr3_aa: CASSVSSGSAGELFF; cdr3_nt: TGTGCCAGCAGCGTTTCAAGCGGGAGCGCCGGGGAGCTGTTTTTT
v_call: TRBV7-8; clone_size: -; j_call: TRBJ2-5; d_call: -; cdr3_aa: CASSLGARRETQYF; cdr3_nt: TGTGCCAGCAGCTTAGGAGCCAGGAGGGAGACCCAGTACTTC
v_call: TRBV4-1; clone_size: -; j_call: TRBJ2-7; d_call: -; cdr3_aa: CASSQESEGAYEQYF; cdr3_nt: TGCGCCAGCAGCCAAGAGAGTGAGGGAGCCTACGAGCAGTACTTC
v_call: TRBV5-1; clone_size: -; j_call: TRBJ1-1; d_call: TRBD1; cdr3_aa: CASSRGQGANTEAFF; cdr3_nt: TGCGCCAGCAGCCGAGGACAGGGGGCGAACACTGAAGCTTTCTTT
v_call: TRBV30; clone_size: -; j_call: TRBJ2-7; d_call: -; cdr3_aa: CAWGLLTYEQYF; cdr3_nt: TGTGCCTGGGGACTACTTACCTACGAGCAGTACTTC
v_call: TRBV11-3; clone_size: -; j_call: TRBJ2-1; d_call: TRBD1; cdr3_aa: CASSWTGEEQFF; cdr3_nt: TGTGCCAGCAGTTGGACAGGGGAGGAGCAGTTCTTC
v_call: TRBV30; clone_size: -; j_call: TRBJ2-3; d_call: TRBD2; cdr3_aa: CAGERFGAGVGDTQYF; cdr3_nt: TGTGCCGGAGAGAGATTCGGCGCGGGAGTGGGCGATACGCAGTATTTT
v_call: TRBV9; clone_size: -; j_call: TRBJ2-7; d_call: TRBD2; cdr3_aa: CASSVVVAGSYEQYF; cdr3_nt: TGTGCCAGCAGCGTAGTGGTAGCGGGGTCCTACGAGCAGTACTTC
v_call: TRBV7-8; clone_size: -; j_call: TRBJ1-2; d_call: -; cdr3_aa: CASSLVVRRGYGYTF; cdr3_nt: TGTGCCAGCAGCTTAGTGGTAAGAAGGGGCTATGGCTACACCTTC
v_call: TRBV6-4; clone_size: -; j_call: TRBJ2-3; d_call: TRBD1; cdr3_aa: CASSGEIGQGPDTQYF; cdr3_nt: TGTGCCAGCAGTGGGGAGATTGGACAGGGCCCAGATACGCAGTATTTT
v_call: TRBV5-1; clone_size: -; j_call: TRBJ1-5; d_call: TRBD1; cdr3_aa: CASSLQGAHGQPQHF; cdr3_nt: TGCGCCAGCAGCTTACAGGGGGCGCATGGTCAGCCCCAGCATTTT
v_call: TRBV4-1; clone_size: -; j_call: TRBJ2-1; d_call: -; cdr3_aa: CASLTHFGADNEQFF; cdr3_nt: TGCGCCAGCCTCACACACTTCGGAGCCGACAATGAGCAGTTCTTC
v_call: TRBV6-5; clone_size: -; j_call: TRBJ1-6; d_call: TRBD1; cdr3_aa: CASSSLGQGDSPLHF; cdr3_nt: TGTGCCAGCAGTTCGTTGGGACAGGGGGATTCACCCCTCCACTTT
v_call: TRBV5-6; clone_size: -; j_call: TRBJ2-7; d_call: -; cdr3_aa: CASSLAGGAGFSYEQYF; cdr3_nt: TGTGCCAGCAGCTTGGCCGGTGGGGCAGGGTTTTCCTACGAGCAGTACTTC
v_call: TRBV6-1; clone_size: -; j_call: TRBJ1-5; d_call: -; cdr3_aa: CASSESEGLFQPQHF; cdr3_nt: TGTGCCAGCAGTGAATCGGAGGGGCTCTTCCAGCCCCAGCATTTT
v_call: TRBV29-1; clone_size: -; j_call: TRBJ2-7; d_call: -; cdr3_aa: CRVVGVEQYF; cdr3_nt: TGCAGAGTTGTAGGGGTCGAGCAGTACTTC